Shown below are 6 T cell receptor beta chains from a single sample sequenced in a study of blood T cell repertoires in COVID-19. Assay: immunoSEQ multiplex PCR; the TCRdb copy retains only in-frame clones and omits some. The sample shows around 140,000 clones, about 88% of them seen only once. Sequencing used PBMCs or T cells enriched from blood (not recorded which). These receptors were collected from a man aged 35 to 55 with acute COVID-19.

The CDR3 DNA reads as TGTGCCAGCAGCTTGGTCCGACAGGGGAACACTGAAGCTTTCTTT. Its protein product is CASSLVRQGNTEAFF. This sequence joins TRBV5-4 and TRBJ1-1; TRBD1 aligns across 7 bases. The CDR3 has 15 residues. V lost 0 bases to trimming and J lost 1 base; unmatched junction nucleotides: 3. CDR1 is SGHNT and CDR2 is YYREEE in the germline V gene (reference sequence).

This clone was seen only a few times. CDR3 loop: CASGAGTGPGNTIYF. The CDR3 nucleotides are TGTGCTAGTGGTGCAGGGACAGGTCCTGGAAACACCATATATTTT. This chain links TRBV12-5 with TRBJ1-3; 8 bases fit TRBD1. Germline-derived CDR1 and CDR2 are LGHNT and FRNRAP. J was trimmed by 2 bases and V by 5 bases; bases with no gene match: 5. The CDR3 runs 15 residues.

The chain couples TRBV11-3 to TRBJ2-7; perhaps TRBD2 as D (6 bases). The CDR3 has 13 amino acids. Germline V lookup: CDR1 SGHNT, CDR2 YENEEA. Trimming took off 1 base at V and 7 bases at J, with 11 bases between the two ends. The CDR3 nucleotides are TGTGCCAGCAGCTTAGGAGCTAGCGCTGAGCAGTACTTC. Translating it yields CASSLGASAEQYF.

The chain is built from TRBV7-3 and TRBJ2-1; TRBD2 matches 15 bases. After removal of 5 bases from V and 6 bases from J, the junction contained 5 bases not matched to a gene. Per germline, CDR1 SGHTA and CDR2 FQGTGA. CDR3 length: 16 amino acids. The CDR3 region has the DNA TGTGCCAGCAGCGCCACGGGACTAGCGGGAGGCAATGAGCAGTTCTTC. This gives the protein CASSATGLAGGNEQFF.

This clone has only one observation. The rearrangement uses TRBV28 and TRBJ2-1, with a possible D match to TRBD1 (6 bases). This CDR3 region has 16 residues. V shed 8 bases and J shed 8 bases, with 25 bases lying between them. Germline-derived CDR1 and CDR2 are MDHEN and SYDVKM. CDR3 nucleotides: TGTGCCAGCCCTTGCGTGGGGGACACCGTCTTGGATGAGCAGTTCTTC. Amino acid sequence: CASPCVGDTVLDEQFF.

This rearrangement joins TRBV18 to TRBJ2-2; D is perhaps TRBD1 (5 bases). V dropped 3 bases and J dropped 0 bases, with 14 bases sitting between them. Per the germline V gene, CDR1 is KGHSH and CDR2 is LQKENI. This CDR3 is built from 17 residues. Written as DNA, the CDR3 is TGTGCCAGCTCACCCCGGGCAGGGCCGACGAACACCGGGGAGCTGTTTTTT. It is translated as CASSPRAGPTNTGELFF. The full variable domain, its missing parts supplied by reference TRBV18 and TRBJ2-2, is NAGVMQNPRHLVRRRGQEARLRCSPMKGHSHVYWYRQLPEEGLKFMVYLQKENIIDESGMPKERFSAEFPKEGPSILRIQQVVRGDSAAYFCASSPRAGPTNTGELFFGEGSRLTVL.